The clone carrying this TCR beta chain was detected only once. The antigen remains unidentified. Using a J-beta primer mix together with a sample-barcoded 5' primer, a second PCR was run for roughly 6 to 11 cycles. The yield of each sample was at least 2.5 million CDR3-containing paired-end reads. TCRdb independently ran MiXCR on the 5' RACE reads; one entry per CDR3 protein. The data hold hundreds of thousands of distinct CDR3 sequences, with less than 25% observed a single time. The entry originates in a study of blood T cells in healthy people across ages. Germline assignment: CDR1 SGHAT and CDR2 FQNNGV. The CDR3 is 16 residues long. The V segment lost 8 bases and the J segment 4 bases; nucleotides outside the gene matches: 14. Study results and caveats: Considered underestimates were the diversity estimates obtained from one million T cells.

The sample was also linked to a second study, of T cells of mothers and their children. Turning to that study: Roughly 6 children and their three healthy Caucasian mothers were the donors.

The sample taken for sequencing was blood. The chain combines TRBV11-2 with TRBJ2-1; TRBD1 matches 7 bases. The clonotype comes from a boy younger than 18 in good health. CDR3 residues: CASWTLQGERYNEQFF. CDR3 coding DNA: TGTGCCAGCTGGACCTTGCAGGGGGAGCGTTACAATGAGCAGTTCTTC. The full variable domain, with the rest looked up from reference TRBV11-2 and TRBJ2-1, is EAGVAQSPRYKIIEKRQSVAFWCNPISGHATLYWYQQILGQGPKLLIQFQNNGVVDDSQLPKDRFSAERLKGVDSTLKIQPAKLEDSAVYLCASWTLQGERYNEQFFGPGTRLTVL.